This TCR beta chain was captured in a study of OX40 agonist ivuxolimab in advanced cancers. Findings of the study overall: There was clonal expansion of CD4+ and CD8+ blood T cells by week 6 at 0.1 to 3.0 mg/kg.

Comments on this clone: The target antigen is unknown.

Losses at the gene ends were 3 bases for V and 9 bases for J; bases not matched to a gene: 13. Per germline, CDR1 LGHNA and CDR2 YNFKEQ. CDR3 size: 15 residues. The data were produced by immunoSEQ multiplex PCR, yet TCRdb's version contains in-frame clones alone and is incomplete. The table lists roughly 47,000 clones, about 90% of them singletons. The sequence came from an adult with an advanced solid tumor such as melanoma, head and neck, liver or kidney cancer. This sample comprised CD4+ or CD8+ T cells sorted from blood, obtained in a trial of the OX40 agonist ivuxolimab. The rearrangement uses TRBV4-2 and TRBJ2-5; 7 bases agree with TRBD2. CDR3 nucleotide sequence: TGTGCCAGCAGCCAGAACCTGGCGGGAGCCTATGCCCAGTACTTC. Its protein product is CASSQNLAGAYAQYF.